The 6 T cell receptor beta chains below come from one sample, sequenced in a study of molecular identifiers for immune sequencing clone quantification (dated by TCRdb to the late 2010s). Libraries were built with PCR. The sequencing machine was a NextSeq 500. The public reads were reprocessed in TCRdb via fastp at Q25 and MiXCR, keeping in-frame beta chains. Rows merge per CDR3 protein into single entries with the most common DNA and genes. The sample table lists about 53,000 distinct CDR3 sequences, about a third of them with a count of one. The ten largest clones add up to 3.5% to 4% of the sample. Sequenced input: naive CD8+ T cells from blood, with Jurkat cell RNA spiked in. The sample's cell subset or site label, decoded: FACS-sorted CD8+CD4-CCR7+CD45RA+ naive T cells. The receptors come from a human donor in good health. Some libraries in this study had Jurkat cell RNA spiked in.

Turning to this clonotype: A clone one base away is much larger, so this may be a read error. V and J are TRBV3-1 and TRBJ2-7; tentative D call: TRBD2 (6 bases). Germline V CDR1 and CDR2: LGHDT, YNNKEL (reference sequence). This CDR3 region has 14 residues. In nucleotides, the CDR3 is TGTGCCAGCAGTCCCGGGACTGAAAGTTACGAGCTGTACTTC. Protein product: CASSPGTESYELYF.

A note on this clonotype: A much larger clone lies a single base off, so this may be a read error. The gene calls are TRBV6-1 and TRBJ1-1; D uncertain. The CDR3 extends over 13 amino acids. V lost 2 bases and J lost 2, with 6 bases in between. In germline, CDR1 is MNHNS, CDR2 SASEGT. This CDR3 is CASSERLNTEAFF. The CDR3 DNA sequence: TGTGCCAGCAGTGAACGTCTTAACACTGAAGCTTTCTTT.

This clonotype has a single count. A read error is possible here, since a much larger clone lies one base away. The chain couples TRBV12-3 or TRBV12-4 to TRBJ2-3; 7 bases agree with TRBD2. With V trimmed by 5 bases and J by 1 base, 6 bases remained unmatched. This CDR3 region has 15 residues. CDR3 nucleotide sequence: TGTGCCAGCAGTCTCATAGCGGGCCGCACAGATACGCAGTATTTT. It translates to CASSLIAGRTDTQYF.

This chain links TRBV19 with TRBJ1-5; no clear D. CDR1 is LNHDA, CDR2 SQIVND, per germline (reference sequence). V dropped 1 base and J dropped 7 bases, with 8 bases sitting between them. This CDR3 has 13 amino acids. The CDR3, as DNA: TGTGCCAGTAGTATAGTTAACAGCCAGCCCCAGCATTTT. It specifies CASSIVNSQPQHF.

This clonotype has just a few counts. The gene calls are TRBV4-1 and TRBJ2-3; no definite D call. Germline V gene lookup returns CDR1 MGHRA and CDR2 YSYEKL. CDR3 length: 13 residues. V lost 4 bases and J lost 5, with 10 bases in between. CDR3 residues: CASSPPLEDTQYF. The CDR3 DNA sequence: TGCGCCAGCAGCCCCCCGTTGGAAGATACGCAGTATTTT.

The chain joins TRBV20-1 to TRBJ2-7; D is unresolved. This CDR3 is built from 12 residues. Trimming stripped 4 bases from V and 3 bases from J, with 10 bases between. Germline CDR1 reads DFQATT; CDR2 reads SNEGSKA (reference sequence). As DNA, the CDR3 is TGCAGTGCTACCGACTTTAGCTACGAGCAGTACTTC. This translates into CSATDFSYEQYF.